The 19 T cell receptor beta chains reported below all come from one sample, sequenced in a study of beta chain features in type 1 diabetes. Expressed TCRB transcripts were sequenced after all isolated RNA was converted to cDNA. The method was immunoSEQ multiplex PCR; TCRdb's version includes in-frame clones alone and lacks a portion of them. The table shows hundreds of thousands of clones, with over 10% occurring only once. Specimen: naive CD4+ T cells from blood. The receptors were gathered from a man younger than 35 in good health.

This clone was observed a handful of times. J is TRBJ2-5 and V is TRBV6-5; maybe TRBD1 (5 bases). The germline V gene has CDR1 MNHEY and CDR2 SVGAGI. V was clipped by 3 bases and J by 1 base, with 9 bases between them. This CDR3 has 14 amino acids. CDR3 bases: TGTGCCAGCAGTTATACAGGAACCCAAGAGACCCAGTACTTC. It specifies CASSYTGTQETQYF.

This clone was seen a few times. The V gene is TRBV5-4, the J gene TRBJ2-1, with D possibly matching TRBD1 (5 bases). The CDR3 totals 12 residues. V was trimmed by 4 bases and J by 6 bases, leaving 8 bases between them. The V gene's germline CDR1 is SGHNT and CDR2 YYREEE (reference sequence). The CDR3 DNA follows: TGTGCCAGCAGCCGACAGACCAATGAGCAGTTCTTC. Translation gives CASSRQTNEQFF.

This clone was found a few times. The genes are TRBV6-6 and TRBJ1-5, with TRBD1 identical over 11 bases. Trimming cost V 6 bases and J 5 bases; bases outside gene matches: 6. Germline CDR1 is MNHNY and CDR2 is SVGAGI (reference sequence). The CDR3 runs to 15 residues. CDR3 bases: TGTGCCAGCAGACGGACAGGGGGCTTTGATCAGCCCCAGCATTTT. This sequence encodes CASRRTGGFDQPQHF.

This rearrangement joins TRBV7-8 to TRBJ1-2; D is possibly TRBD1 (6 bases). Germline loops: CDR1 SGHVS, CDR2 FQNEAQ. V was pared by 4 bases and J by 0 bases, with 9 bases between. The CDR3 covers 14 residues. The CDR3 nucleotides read TGTGCCAGCAGCTCACGACAGGCTAACTATGGCTACACCTTC. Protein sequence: CASSSRQANYGYTF. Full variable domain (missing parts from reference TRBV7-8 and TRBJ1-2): GAGVSQSPRYKVAKRGQDVALRCDPISGHVSLFWYQQALGQGPEFLTYFQNEAQLDKSGLPSDRFFAERPEGSVSTLKIQRTQQEDSAVYLCASSSRQANYGYTFGSGTRLTVV.

CDR3 region: CSAGGGYEQYF. The CDR3 DNA sequence: TGCAGTGCAGGGGGGGGTTACGAGCAGTACTTC. The rearrangement uses TRBV20-1 and TRBJ2-7, with D possibly TRBD2 on 7 matching bases. Trimming cost V 6 bases and J 4 bases, with 10 bases left between them. The CDR3 runs to 11 residues. Germline V lookup: CDR1 DFQATT, CDR2 SNEGSKA (reference sequence).

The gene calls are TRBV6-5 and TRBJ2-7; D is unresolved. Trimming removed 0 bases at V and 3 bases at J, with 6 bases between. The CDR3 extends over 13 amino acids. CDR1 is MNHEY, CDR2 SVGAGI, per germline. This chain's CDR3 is CASSYSFIYEQYF. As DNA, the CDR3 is TGTGCCAGCAGTTACTCCTTTATCTACGAGCAGTACTTC.

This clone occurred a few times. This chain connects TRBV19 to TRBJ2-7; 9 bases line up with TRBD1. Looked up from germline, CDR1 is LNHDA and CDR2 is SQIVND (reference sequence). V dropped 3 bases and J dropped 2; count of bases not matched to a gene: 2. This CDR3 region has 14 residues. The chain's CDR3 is CASSMGTGPYEQYF. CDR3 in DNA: TGTGCCAGTAGTATGGGGACAGGGCCCTACGAGCAGTACTTC.

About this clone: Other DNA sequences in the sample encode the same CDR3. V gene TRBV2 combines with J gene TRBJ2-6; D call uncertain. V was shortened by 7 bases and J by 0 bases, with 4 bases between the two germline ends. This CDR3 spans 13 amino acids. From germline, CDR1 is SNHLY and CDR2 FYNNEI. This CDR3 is CASILSGANVLTF. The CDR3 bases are TGTGCCAGCATCCTCTCTGGGGCCAACGTCCTGACTTTC.

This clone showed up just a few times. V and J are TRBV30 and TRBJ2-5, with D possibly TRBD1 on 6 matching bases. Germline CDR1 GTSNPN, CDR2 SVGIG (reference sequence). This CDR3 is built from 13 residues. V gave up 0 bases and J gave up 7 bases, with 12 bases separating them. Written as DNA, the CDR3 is TGTGCCTGGAGTGTGGACAGTGCGGGGACCCAGTACTTC. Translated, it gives CAWSVDSAGTQYF.

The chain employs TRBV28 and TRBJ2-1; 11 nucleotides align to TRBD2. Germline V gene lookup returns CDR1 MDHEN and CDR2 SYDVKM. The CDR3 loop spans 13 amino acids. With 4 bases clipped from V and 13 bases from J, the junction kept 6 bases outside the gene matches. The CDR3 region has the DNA TGTGCCAGCAGTTCAGTGACTAGCGGGGCTCAGTTCTTC. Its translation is CASSSVTSGAQFF.

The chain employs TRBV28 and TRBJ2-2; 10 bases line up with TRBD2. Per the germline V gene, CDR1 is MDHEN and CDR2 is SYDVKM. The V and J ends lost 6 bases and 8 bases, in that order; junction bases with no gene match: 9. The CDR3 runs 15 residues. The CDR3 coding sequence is TGTGCCAGCAGGCGTCTAGCGGGAGTGGTGGGGGAGCTGTTTTTT. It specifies CASRRLAGVVGELFF.

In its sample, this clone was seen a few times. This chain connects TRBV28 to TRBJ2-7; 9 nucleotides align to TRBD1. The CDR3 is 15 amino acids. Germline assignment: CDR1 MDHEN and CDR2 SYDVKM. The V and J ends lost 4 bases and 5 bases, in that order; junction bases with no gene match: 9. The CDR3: CASSSRGQGLDEQYF. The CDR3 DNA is TGTGCCAGCAGTTCAAGAGGACAGGGGTTGGACGAGCAGTACTTC.

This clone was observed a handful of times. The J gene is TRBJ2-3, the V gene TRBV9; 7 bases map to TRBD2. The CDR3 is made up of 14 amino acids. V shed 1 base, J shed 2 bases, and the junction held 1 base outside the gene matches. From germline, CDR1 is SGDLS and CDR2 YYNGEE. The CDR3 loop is CASSVLADTDTQYF. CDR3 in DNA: TGTGCCAGCAGCGTACTAGCGGACACAGATACGCAGTATTTT. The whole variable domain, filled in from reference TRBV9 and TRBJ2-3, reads DSGVTQTPKHLITATGQRVTLRCSPRSGDLSVYWYQQSLDQGLQFLIQYYNGEERAKGNILERFSAQQFPDLHSELNLSSLELGDSALYFCASSVLADTDTQYFGPGTRLTVL.

The CDR3 is CASSGGRGRGYEQYF. The CDR3, as DNA: TGTGCCAGCAGTGGGGGCAGGGGGCGCGGGTACGAGCAGTACTTC. This chain connects TRBV2 to TRBJ2-7; 8 bases map to TRBD1. V trimming: 4 bases; J trimming: 4 bases; junction bases outside the gene matches: 9. CDR1 and CDR2 from the germline V gene are SNHLY and FYNNEI. The CDR3 has 15 amino acids.

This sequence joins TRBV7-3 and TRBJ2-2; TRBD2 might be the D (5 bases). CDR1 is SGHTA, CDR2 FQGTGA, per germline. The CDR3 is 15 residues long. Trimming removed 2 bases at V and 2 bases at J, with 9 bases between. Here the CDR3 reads CASSLDPGNTGELFF. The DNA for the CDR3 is TGTGCCAGCAGCTTAGATCCGGGAAACACCGGGGAGCTGTTTTTT.

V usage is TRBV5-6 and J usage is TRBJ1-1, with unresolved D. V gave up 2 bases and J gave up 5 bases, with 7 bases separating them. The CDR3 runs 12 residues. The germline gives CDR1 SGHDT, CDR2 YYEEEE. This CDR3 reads CASSFTRTEAFF. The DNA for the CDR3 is TGTGCCAGCAGCTTCACGCGGACTGAAGCTTTCTTT.

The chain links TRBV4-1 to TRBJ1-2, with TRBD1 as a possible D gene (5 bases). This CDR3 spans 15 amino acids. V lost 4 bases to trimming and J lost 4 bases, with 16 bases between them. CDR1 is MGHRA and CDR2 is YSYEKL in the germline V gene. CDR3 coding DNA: TGCGCCAGCAGCCCCCAGGCCAGGGAGGGCTATGGCTACACCTTC. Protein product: CASSPQAREGYGYTF.

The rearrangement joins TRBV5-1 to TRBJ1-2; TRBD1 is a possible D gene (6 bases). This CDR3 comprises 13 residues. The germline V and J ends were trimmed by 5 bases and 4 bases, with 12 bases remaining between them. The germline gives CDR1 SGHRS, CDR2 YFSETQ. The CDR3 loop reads CASSLDRTYGYTF. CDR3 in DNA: TGCGCCAGCAGTTTAGACAGGACCTATGGCTACACCTTC.

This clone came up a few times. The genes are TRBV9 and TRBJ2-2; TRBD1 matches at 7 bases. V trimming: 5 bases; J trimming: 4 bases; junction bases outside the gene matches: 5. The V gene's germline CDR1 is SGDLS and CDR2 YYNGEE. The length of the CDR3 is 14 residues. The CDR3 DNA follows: TGTGCCAGCAGAACAGGGGTAGGCACCGGGGAGCTGTTTTTT. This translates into CASRTGVGTGELFF.